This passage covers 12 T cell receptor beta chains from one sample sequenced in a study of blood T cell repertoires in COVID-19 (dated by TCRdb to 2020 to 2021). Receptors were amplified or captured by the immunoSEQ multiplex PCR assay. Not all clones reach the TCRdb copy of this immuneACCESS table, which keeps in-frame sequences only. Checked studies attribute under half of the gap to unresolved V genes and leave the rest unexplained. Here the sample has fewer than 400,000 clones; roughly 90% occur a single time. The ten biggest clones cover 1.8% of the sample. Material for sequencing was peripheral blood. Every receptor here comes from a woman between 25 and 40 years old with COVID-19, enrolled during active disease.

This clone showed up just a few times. CDR3: CASSEFALRKAEAFF. DNA of the CDR3: TGTGCCAGCAGTGAATTCGCCTTGAGGAAGGCTGAAGCTTTCTTT. The V and J genes are TRBV2 and TRBJ1-1; no clear D gene. Germline V CDR1 and CDR2: SNHLY, FYNNEI. Trimming removed 2 bases from V and 6 bases from J, with 16 bases in between. The CDR3 spans 15 residues.

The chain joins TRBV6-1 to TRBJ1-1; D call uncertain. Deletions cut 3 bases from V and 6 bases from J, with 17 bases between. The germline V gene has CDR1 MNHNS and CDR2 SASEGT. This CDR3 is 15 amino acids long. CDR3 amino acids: CASSEGWHGGSEAFF. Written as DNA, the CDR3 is TGTGCCAGCAGTGAGGGGTGGCACGGAGGTTCTGAAGCTTTCTTT.

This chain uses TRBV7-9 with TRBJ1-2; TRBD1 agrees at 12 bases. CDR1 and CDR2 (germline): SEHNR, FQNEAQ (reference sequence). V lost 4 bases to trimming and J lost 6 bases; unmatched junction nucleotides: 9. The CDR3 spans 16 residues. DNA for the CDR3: TGTGCCAGCAGCTCGATGGCGGGACAGGGGGCGGATGGCTACACCTTC. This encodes CASSSMAGQGADGYTF.

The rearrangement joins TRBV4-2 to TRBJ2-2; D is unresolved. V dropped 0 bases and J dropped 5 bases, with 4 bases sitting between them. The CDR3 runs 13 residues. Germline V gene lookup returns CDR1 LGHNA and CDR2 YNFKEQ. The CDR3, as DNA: TGTGCCAGCAGCCAAGACCAAACCGGGGAGCTGTTTTTT. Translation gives CASSQDQTGELFF.

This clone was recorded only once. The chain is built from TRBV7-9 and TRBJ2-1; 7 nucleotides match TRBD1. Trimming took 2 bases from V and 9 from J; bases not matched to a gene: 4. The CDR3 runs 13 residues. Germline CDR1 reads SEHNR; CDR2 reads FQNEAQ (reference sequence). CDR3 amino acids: CASSLKGAGEQFF. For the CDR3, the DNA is TGTGCCAGCAGCTTAAAGGGGGCCGGTGAGCAGTTCTTC.

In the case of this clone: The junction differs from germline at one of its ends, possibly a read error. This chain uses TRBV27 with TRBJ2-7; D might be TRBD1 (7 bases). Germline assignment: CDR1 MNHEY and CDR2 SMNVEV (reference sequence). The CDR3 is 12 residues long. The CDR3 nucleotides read TGTGCCAGCGGGGGGATAGGGGGACAGAGGAGGTTC. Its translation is CASGGIGGQRRF.

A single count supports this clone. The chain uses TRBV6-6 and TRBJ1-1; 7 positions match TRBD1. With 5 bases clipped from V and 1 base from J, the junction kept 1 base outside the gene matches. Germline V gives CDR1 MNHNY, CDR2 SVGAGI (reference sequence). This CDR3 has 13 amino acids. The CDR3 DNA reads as TGTGCCAGCAGTAGACAGGGGAACACTGAAGCTTTCTTT. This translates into CASSRQGNTEAFF.

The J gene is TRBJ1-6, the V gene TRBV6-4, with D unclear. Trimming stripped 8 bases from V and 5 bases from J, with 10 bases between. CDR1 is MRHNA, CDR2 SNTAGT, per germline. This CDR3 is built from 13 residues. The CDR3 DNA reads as TGTGCCAGCCTAGGAATCGATAATTCACCCCTCCACTTT. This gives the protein CASLGIDNSPLHF.

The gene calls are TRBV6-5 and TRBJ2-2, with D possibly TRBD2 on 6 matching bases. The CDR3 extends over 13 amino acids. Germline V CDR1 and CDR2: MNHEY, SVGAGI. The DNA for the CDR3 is TGTGCAAGCGTGGGGACTCCAACCGGGGAGCTGTTTTTT. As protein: CASVGTPTGELFF.

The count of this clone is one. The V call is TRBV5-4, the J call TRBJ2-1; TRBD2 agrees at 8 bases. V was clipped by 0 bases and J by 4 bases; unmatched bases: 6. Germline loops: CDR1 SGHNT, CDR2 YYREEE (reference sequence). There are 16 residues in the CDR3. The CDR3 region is CASSLGAGVIYNEQFF. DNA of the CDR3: TGTGCCAGCAGCTTGGGAGCGGGGGTAATTTACAATGAGCAGTTCTTC.

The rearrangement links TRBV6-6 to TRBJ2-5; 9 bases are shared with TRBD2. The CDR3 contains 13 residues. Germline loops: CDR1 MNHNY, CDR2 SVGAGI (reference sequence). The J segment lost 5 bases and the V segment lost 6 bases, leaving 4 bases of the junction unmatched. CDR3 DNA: TGTGCCAGCAGGCGGGGGGGCGGGGAGACCCAGTACTTC. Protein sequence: CASRRGGGETQYF.

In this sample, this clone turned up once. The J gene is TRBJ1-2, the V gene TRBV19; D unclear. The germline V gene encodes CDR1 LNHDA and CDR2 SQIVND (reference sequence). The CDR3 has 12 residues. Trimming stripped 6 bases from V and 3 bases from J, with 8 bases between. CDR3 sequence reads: CASSTAYYGYTF. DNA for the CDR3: TGTGCCAGTAGCACAGCCTACTATGGCTACACCTTC.